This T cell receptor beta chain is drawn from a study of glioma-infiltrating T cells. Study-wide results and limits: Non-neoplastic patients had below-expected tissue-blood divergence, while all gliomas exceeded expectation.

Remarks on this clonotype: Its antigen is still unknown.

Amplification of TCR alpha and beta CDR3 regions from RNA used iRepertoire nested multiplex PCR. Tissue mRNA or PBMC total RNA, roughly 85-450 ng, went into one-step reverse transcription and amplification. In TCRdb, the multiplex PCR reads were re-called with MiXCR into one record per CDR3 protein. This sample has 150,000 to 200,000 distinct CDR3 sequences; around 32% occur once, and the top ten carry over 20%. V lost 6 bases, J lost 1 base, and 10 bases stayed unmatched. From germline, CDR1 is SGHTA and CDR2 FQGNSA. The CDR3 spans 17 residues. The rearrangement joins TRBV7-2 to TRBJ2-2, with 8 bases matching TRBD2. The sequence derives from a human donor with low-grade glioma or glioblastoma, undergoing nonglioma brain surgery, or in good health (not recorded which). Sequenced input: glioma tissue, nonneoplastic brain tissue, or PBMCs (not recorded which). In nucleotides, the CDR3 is TGTGCCAGCAGGGGTCGTCCGGGAGGGATGAACACCGGGGAGCTGTTTTTT. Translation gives CASRGRPGGMNTGELFF.